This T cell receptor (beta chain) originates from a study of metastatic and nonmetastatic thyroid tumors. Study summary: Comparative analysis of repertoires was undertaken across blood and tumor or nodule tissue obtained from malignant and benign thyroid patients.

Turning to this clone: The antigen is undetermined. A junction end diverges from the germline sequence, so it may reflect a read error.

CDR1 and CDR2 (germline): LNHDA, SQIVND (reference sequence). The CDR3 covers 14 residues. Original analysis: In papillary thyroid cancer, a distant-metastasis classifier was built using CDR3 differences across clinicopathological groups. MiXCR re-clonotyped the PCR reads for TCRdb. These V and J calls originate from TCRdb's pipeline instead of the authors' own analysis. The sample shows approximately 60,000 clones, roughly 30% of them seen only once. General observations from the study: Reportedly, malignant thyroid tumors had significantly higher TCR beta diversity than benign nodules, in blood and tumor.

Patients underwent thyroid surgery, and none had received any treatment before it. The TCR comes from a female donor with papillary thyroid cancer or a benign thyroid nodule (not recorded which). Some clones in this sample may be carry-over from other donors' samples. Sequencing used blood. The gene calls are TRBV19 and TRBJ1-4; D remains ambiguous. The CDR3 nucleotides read TGTGCCAGTAGTGACCGCGGACTTAATGAAAAACTGTCTTTT. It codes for CASSDRGLNEKLSF.